This T cell receptor (beta chain) originates from a study of T cell responses to AZD1222 COVID-19 vaccine. General study findings and limits: Recipients of AZD1222 seropositive at baseline numbered only five or six.

The protocol was immunoSEQ multiplex PCR, while the TCRdb copy is restricted to in-frame clones and leaves out a portion. The sample yields 75,000 to 80,000 clones, roughly 90% seen once. With 2 bases removed from V and 5 bases from J, the gap between germline ends came to 11 bases. This CDR3 region has 14 residues. Germline values: CDR1 SGDLS, CDR2 YYNGEE. In regard to this clone: Antigen specificity is unknown.

Source: peripheral blood, taken 28 days after the second AZD1222 dose. The V gene is TRBV9, the J gene TRBJ2-1; the D is unclear. The origin of this receptor is an adult who received the AZD1222 COVID-19 vaccine. In nucleotides, the CDR3 is TGTGCCAGCAGCGTTAGGCCCGGGCACAATGAGCAGTTCTTC. It is translated as CASSVRPGHNEQFF.